The 4 T cell receptor beta chains given below trace back to one sample, sequenced in a study of blood T cell repertoires in COVID-19. Some clones are missing from TCRdb's copy, which holds only in-frame ones; the method was immunoSEQ multiplex PCR. The table lists hundreds of thousands of clones, around nine tenths of them singletons. The sequencing sample was made of PBMCs or T cells enriched from blood (not recorded which). The receptor set was obtained from a woman aged 18-35 years who had recovered from COVID-19.

V is TRBV28 and J is TRBJ1-5, with TRBD1 matching 7 bases. There are 16 residues in the CDR3. Germline CDR1 is MDHEN and CDR2 is SYDVKM. The trim removed 6 bases at V and 2 bases at J, leaving 10 bases unmatched. CDR3 coding DNA: TGTGCCAGCAGAATGGAGGGGGCGGGCGGCAATCAGCCCCAGCATTTT. This gives the protein CASRMEGAGGNQPQHF.

The chain links TRBV2 to TRBJ1-1, with 7 bases aligning to TRBD1. Germline lookup yields CDR1 SNHLY and CDR2 FYNNEI. After removal of 0 bases from V and 8 bases from J, the junction contained 0 bases not matched to a gene. This CDR3 spans 12 amino acids. CDR3 bases: TGTGCCAGCAGTGAAGCGGACAGGGAAGCTTTCTTT. It encodes CASSEADREAFF. The variable domain in full, with the rest retrieved from reference TRBV2 and TRBJ1-1, is EPEVTQTPSHQVTQMGQEVILRCVPISNHLYFYWYRQILGQKVEFLVSFYNNEISEKSEIFDDQFSVERPDGSNFTLKIRSTKLEDSAMYFCASSEADREAFFGQGTRLTVV.

The gene calls are TRBV11-1 and TRBJ2-5; TRBD1 matches 9 bases. Trimming took 5 bases from V and 4 from J; bases not matched to a gene: 11. The germline V gene encodes CDR1 SGHAT and CDR2 FQDESV (reference sequence). This CDR3 region has 16 residues. CDR3 amino acids: CASSLRTGQGIETQYF. CDR3 DNA sequence: TGTGCCAGCAGCCTCCGTACCGGACAGGGGATAGAGACCCAGTACTTC.

The V call is TRBV19, the J call TRBJ2-2; 9 positions agree with TRBD1. The CDR3 contains 14 residues. CDR1 is LNHDA, CDR2 SQIVND, per germline (reference sequence). The V segment lost 11 bases and the J segment 5 bases; nucleotides outside the gene matches: 9. DNA of the CDR3: TGTGCCTCCTGGGACAGGGTGCCGACCGGGGAGCTGTTTTTT. Amino acid sequence: CASWDRVPTGELFF.